The rows below give T cell receptor beta chains drawn from one sample of a study of blood T cell repertoires in COVID-19. The table came from immunoSEQ multiplex PCR; TCRdb's copy has only in-frame clones and leaves some out. The table includes 200,000 to 300,000 clones, about nine tenths detected once. The sequencing sample was made of PBMCs or T cells enriched from blood (not recorded which). The receptors originated from a woman in her thirties or forties with acute COVID-19. Each CDR3 is given with its conserved first and last residue. Fields, in order: V gene, clone size, D gene, J gene, CDR3 protein, CDR3 DNA. The D gene is left open where the match is weak. A row's size may be missing; if present it is once, few, many or a size class.

V gene: TRBV4-3; clone size: -; D gene: TRBD1; J gene: TRBJ1-4; CDR3 protein: CASSQGLGQGNEKLFF; CDR3 DNA: TGCGCCAGCAGCCAAGGTTTAGGACAGGGGAATGAAAAACTGTTTTTT
V gene: TRBV14; clone size: -; D gene: -; J gene: TRBJ1-2; CDR3 protein: CASSQDARGYGYTF; CDR3 DNA: TGTGCCAGCAGCCAAGATGCCAGGGGTTATGGCTACACCTTC
V gene: TRBV10-1; clone size: few; D gene: TRBD1; J gene: TRBJ2-1; CDR3 protein: CASSEGGQGFHEQFF; CDR3 DNA: TGCGCCAGCAGTGAGGGAGGACAGGGGTTCCATGAGCAGTTCTTC
V gene: TRBV10-3; clone size: -; D gene: -; J gene: TRBJ1-4; CDR3 protein: CAISGTTNEKLFF; CDR3 DNA: TGTGCCATCAGCGGGACAACTAATGAAAAACTGTTTTTT
V gene: TRBV19; clone size: -; D gene: -; J gene: TRBJ1-1; CDR3 protein: CASSIGLGTSDEAFF; CDR3 DNA: TGTGCCAGTAGTATCGGCTTAGGGACTTCGGATGAAGCTTTCTTT
V gene: TRBV7-2; clone size: -; D gene: -; J gene: TRBJ2-1; CDR3 protein: CASSDGQYSYYNEQFF; CDR3 DNA: TGTGCCAGCAGCGACGGACAGTACTCATATTACAATGAGCAGTTCTTC
V gene: TRBV19; clone size: few; D gene: -; J gene: TRBJ1-1; CDR3 protein: CASSKRQNTEAFF; CDR3 DNA: TGTGCCAGTAGTAAGAGACAGAACACTGAAGCTTTCTTT
V gene: TRBV2; clone size: -; D gene: -; J gene: TRBJ2-1; CDR3 protein: CASIWREQFF; CDR3 DNA: TGTGCCAGCATTTGGAGGGAGCAGTTCTTC
V gene: TRBV3-1/TRBV3-2; clone size: -; D gene: -; J gene: TRBJ1-1; CDR3 protein: CASSQGVPGAGTEAFF; CDR3 DNA: TGTGCCAGCAGCCAAGGGGTGCCAGGGGCTGGGACTGAAGCTTTCTTT
V gene: TRBV18; clone size: -; D gene: -; J gene: TRBJ1-1; CDR3 protein: CASSPDQGKAFF; CDR3 DNA: TGTGCCAGCTCACCAGATCAGGGGAAAGCTTTCTTT
V gene: TRBV4-3; clone size: -; D gene: TRBD1; J gene: TRBJ2-4; CDR3 protein: CASSPDRGVKNIQYF; CDR3 DNA: TGCGCCAGCAGCCCGGACAGGGGGGTCAAAAACATTCAGTACTTC
V gene: TRBV2; clone size: -; D gene: -; J gene: TRBJ1-1; CDR3 protein: CASSVNGPTEAFF; CDR3 DNA: TGTGCCAGCAGTGTAAACGGTCCCACTGAAGCTTTCTTT
V gene: TRBV2; clone size: -; D gene: TRBD1; J gene: TRBJ2-7; CDR3 protein: CASSLDRANEQYF; CDR3 DNA: TGTGCCAGCAGCCTGGACAGGGCCAACGAGCAGTACTTC
V gene: TRBV11-3; clone size: -; D gene: TRBD2; J gene: TRBJ2-1; CDR3 protein: CASSYAGLVNNEQFF; CDR3 DNA: TGTGCCAGCAGCTACGCGGGACTAGTTAACAATGAGCAGTTCTTC
V gene: TRBV28; clone size: -; D gene: -; J gene: TRBJ2-2; CDR3 protein: CASSVPLGGTGELFF; CDR3 DNA: TGTGCCAGCAGTGTCCCTCTCGGAGGCACCGGGGAGCTGTTTTTT
V gene: TRBV10-3; clone size: few; D gene: -; J gene: TRBJ1-3; CDR3 protein: CAISAEPGNTIYF; CDR3 DNA: TGTGCCATCAGTGCGGAGCCCGGAAACACCATATATTTT
V gene: TRBV29-1; clone size: -; D gene: -; J gene: TRBJ1-5; CDR3 protein: CSVSGKNQPQHF; CDR3 DNA: TGCAGCGTCTCGGGGAAAAATCAGCCCCAGCATTTT
V gene: TRBV4-3; clone size: -; D gene: -; J gene: TRBJ1-2; CDR3 protein: CASSQVEGQTGYTF; CDR3 DNA: TGCGCCAGCAGCCAAGTGGAAGGACAGACGGGCTACACCTTC
V gene: TRBV13; clone size: -; D gene: -; J gene: TRBJ2-7; CDR3 protein: CASSSRNSYEQYF; CDR3 DNA: TGTGCCAGCAGCTCGAGGAACTCCTACGAGCAGTACTTC
V gene: TRBV19; clone size: -; D gene: -; J gene: TRBJ2-7; CDR3 protein: CASSILGQQSYEQYF; CDR3 DNA: TGTGCCAGTAGTATCCTAGGACAGCAAAGCTACGAGCAGTACTTC
V gene: TRBV7-9; clone size: -; D gene: TRBD1; J gene: TRBJ1-6; CDR3 protein: CASSFGTAYNSPLHF; CDR3 DNA: TGTGCCAGCAGCTTCGGGACAGCCTACAATTCACCCCTCCACTTT
V gene: TRBV5-1; clone size: -; D gene: TRBD2; J gene: TRBJ2-1; CDR3 protein: CASSFSGGASYNEQFF; CDR3 DNA: TGCGCCAGCAGCTTTAGCGGGGGGGCCTCCTACAATGAGCAGTTCTTC
V gene: TRBV7-9; clone size: -; D gene: TRBD1; J gene: TRBJ1-3; CDR3 protein: CASSLWDSSGNTIYF; CDR3 DNA: TGTGCCAGCAGCTTATGGGACAGCTCTGGAAACACCATATATTTT
V gene: TRBV12-3/TRBV12-4; clone size: -; D gene: -; J gene: TRBJ1-2; CDR3 protein: CASSLGPGGSTF; CDR3 DNA: TGTGCCAGCAGTTTAGGGCCGGGGGGGAGCACCTTC
V gene: TRBV9; clone size: -; D gene: -; J gene: TRBJ2-6; CDR3 protein: CASSVAQSGLGSGANVLTF; CDR3 DNA: TGTGCCAGCAGCGTAGCCCAGAGCGGGCTGGGCTCTGGGGCCAACGTCCTGACTTTC
V gene: TRBV5-1; clone size: -; D gene: TRBD1; J gene: TRBJ2-1; CDR3 protein: CASSLAISVGQGRRDEQFF; CDR3 DNA: TGCGCCAGCAGCTTGGCTATTAGTGTCGGACAGGGGCGGCGCGATGAGCAGTTCTTC
V gene: TRBV7-2; clone size: once; D gene: -; J gene: TRBJ1-2; CDR3 protein: CASSLDTLTYGYTF; CDR3 DNA: TGTGCCAGCAGCCTGGACACACTAACCTATGGCTACACCTTC
V gene: TRBV5-1; clone size: -; D gene: -; J gene: TRBJ2-2; CDR3 protein: CASRGAVNTGELFF; CDR3 DNA: TGCGCCAGCAGAGGGGCTGTTAACACCGGGGAGCTGTTTTTT
V gene: TRBV10-3; clone size: -; D gene: TRBD1; J gene: TRBJ1-2; CDR3 protein: CAISESRDRAGYTF; CDR3 DNA: TGTGCCATCAGTGAGTCGAGGGACAGGGCTGGCTACACCTTC
V gene: TRBV2; clone size: -; D gene: TRBD1; J gene: TRBJ1-1; CDR3 protein: CASSAPRDRAGTEAFF; CDR3 DNA: TGTGCCAGCAGCGCGCCCCGGGACAGGGCGGGCACTGAAGCTTTCTTT
V gene: TRBV10-1; clone size: -; D gene: TRBD1; J gene: TRBJ2-2; CDR3 protein: CASSEAGQGPNTGELFF; CDR3 DNA: TGCGCCAGCAGTGAGGCGGGACAGGGCCCGAACACCGGGGAGCTGTTTTTT
V gene: TRBV9; clone size: -; D gene: -; J gene: TRBJ2-2; CDR3 protein: CASSVLFGELFF; CDR3 DNA: TGTGCCAGCAGCGTATTATTCGGGGAGCTGTTTTTT
V gene: TRBV9; clone size: -; D gene: -; J gene: TRBJ2-7; CDR3 protein: CASSEGGGKPYEQYF; CDR3 DNA: TGTGCCAGCAGCGAGGGTGGGGGGAAACCCTACGAGCAGTACTTC
V gene: TRBV4-3; clone size: -; D gene: -; J gene: TRBJ1-1; CDR3 protein: CASSQEAWTVYTEAFF; CDR3 DNA: TGCGCCAGCAGCCAAGAAGCTTGGACAGTCTACACTGAAGCTTTCTTT
V gene: TRBV5-8; clone size: once; D gene: TRBD1; J gene: TRBJ1-5; CDR3 protein: CASSPRGQLGNQPQHF; CDR3 DNA: TGTGCCAGCAGCCCGAGGGGGCAACTAGGCAATCAGCCCCAGCATTTT
V gene: TRBV19; clone size: -; D gene: -; J gene: TRBJ1-1; CDR3 protein: CASSGRQVSAEAFF; CDR3 DNA: TGTGCCAGTAGTGGTCGACAGGTTAGCGCTGAAGCTTTCTTT
V gene: TRBV10-1; clone size: -; D gene: TRBD1; J gene: TRBJ2-3; CDR3 protein: CASSATGQGASPDTQYF; CDR3 DNA: TGCGCCAGCAGTGCTACGGGACAGGGGGCCTCGCCAGATACGCAGTATTTT
V gene: TRBV11-2; clone size: once; D gene: TRBD1; J gene: TRBJ2-3; CDR3 protein: CASSFQGVTDTQYF; CDR3 DNA: TGTGCCAGCAGTTTTCAGGGGGTAACAGATACGCAGTATTTT
V gene: TRBV2; clone size: few; D gene: TRBD1; J gene: TRBJ1-2; CDR3 protein: CASSGTGGLYGYTF; CDR3 DNA: TGTGCCAGCAGTGGCACAGGGGGCCTTTATGGCTACACCTTC
V gene: TRBV11-2; clone size: -; D gene: -; J gene: TRBJ1-3; CDR3 protein: CASSSRGGSGNTIYF; CDR3 DNA: TGTGCCAGCAGCTCACGAGGGGGCTCTGGAAACACCATATATTTT
V gene: TRBV7-7; clone size: -; D gene: TRBD2; J gene: TRBJ2-5; CDR3 protein: CASSLVGGSTQYF; CDR3 DNA: TGTGCTAGCAGCTTAGTGGGGGGGTCGACCCAGTACTTC
V gene: TRBV7-2; clone size: -; D gene: -; J gene: TRBJ1-6; CDR3 protein: CASGGWYNSPLHF; CDR3 DNA: TGTGCCTCGGGGGGCTGGTATAATTCACCCCTCCACTTT
V gene: TRBV18; clone size: -; D gene: -; J gene: TRBJ1-2; CDR3 protein: CASSPIGETNYGYTF; CDR3 DNA: TGTGCCAGCTCACCAATAGGGGAAACTAACTATGGCTACACCTTC
V gene: TRBV5-6; clone size: -; D gene: TRBD2; J gene: TRBJ2-3; CDR3 protein: CASSSTLAGLNTDTQYF; CDR3 DNA: TGTGCCAGCAGCTCCACCCTAGCGGGGCTTAACACAGATACGCAGTATTTT
V gene: TRBV18; clone size: -; D gene: TRBD1; J gene: TRBJ1-2; CDR3 protein: CASSHKSRTGSEDYGYTF; CDR3 DNA: TGTGCCAGCTCACATAAATCAAGGACAGGGTCCGAGGACTATGGCTACACCTTC
V gene: TRBV5-1; clone size: -; D gene: -; J gene: TRBJ2-2; CDR3 protein: CASSLVPRNAGELFF; CDR3 DNA: TGCGCCAGCAGCTTGGTACCCAGGAATGCCGGGGAGCTGTTTTTT
V gene: TRBV15; clone size: once; D gene: TRBD1; J gene: TRBJ1-2; CDR3 protein: CATSRDWGQGSRGYTF; CDR3 DNA: TGTGCCACCAGCAGAGATTGGGGACAGGGTTCTCGGGGCTACACCTTC
V gene: TRBV2; clone size: -; D gene: -; J gene: TRBJ2-1; CDR3 protein: CASSENGLAVGEQFF; CDR3 DNA: TGTGCCAGCAGTGAAAACGGACTGGCCGTCGGGGAGCAGTTCTTC
V gene: TRBV5-1; clone size: -; D gene: TRBD1; J gene: TRBJ1-1; CDR3 protein: CASARQGLNTEAFF; CDR3 DNA: TGCGCCAGCGCAAGACAGGGTCTAAACACTGAAGCTTTCTTT
V gene: TRBV28; clone size: -; D gene: TRBD1; J gene: TRBJ1-2; CDR3 protein: CAISKTGGNYGYTF; CDR3 DNA: TGTGCCATCTCTAAGACAGGGGGTAACTATGGCTACACCTTC
V gene: TRBV27; clone size: -; D gene: -; J gene: TRBJ1-2; CDR3 protein: CASSPLGWYVSYTF; CDR3 DNA: TGTGCCAGCAGTCCCCTCGGGTGGTACGTGAGCTACACCTTC
V gene: TRBV2; clone size: -; D gene: TRBD1; J gene: TRBJ1-2; CDR3 protein: CASSGTGYYGYTF; CDR3 DNA: TGTGCCAGCAGTGGGACAGGGTACTATGGCTACACCTTC
V gene: TRBV5-6; clone size: -; D gene: -; J gene: TRBJ2-6; CDR3 protein: CASSPGSGFPGANVLTF; CDR3 DNA: TGTGCCAGCAGCCCGGGCTCAGGGTTCCCTGGGGCCAACGTCCTGACTTTC
V gene: TRBV6-5; clone size: -; D gene: -; J gene: TRBJ2-3; CDR3 protein: CASNSGGPGTDTQYF; CDR3 DNA: TGTGCCAGCAACTCCGGGGGGCCAGGCACAGATACGCAGTATTTT